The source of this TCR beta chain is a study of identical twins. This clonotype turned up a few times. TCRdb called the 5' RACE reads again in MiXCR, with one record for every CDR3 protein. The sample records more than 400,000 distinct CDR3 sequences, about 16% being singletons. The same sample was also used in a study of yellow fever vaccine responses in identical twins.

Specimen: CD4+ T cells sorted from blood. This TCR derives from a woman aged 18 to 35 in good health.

DNA of the CDR3: TGTGCCCTTAGCCCAACAGGGATCCTGGGGACCGGGGAGCTGTTTTTT. Its protein is CALSPTGILGTGELFF. V gene TRBV27 combines with J gene TRBJ2-2, with TRBD1 as a possible D gene (6 bases). This CDR3 has 16 amino acids. Germline V gene lookup returns CDR1 MNHEY and CDR2 SMNVEV (reference sequence). Trimming took off 11 bases at V and 5 bases at J, with 24 bases between the two ends.